This paragraph covers one T cell receptor beta chain sequence. The target antigen is unknown. These data originate in a study of cytomegalovirus exposure and HLA in healthy donors. About the study: Early on, a data release was issued that held approximately 78 million unique TCRs from HLA-typed donors. Study-level points and caveats: It was taken for granted in presence/absence analyses that sequencing depth across donors was roughly uniform.

CDR1 and CDR2 from the germline V gene are SGHAT and FQNNGV. Trimming removed 4 bases at V and 3 bases at J, with 9 bases between. This CDR3 contains 13 residues. PCR amplification relied on 60 Vbeta primers (plus 13 Jbeta primers). TCRdb keeps only in-frame clones here, not all; method: immunoSEQ multiplex PCR. The sample holds roughly 180,000 clones, about 85% seen once. This sequence originates from a boy younger than 10 in good health and CMV-seronegative. Sequencing was carried out using PBMCs. This chain joins TRBV11-2 and TRBJ1-2, with a possible D match to TRBD1 (5 bases). CDR3 amino acids: CASSSDSHYGYTF. The CDR3 region has the DNA TGTGCCAGCAGCTCTGACAGTCACTATGGCTACACCTTC.